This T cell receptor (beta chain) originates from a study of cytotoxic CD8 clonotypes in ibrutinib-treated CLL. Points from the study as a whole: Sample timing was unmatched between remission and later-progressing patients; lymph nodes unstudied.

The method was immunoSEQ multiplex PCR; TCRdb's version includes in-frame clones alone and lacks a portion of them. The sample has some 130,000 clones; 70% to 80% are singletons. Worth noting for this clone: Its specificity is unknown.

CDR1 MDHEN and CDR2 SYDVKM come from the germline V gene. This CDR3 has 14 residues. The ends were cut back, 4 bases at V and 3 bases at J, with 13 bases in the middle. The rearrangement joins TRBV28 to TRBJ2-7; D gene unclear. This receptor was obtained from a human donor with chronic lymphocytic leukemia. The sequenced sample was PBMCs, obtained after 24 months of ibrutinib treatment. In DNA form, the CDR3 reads TGTGCCAGCAGTTCCCCCCGCTGGGACTACGAGCAGTACTTC. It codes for CASSSPRWDYEQYF.